This T cell receptor (beta chain) stems from a study of blood T cell repertoires in COVID-19. Study-level background: Both acute and convalescent COVID-19 samples were obtained from the United States, Italy and Spain. Sources were T cells, B-cell-depleted T cells, or PBMCs; the material itself was cDNA or gDNA.

Original analysis: Amplification of reference gene primers was used by the study to estimate nucleated cell counts. Generated by immunoSEQ multiplex PCR, the TCRdb table keeps only in-frame clones and is missing some. Clonal size and the V and J genes are those of that table, whereas D and trimming came from the DNA. The sample contains more than 95,000 clones, roughly 90% of which appear only once. Looked up from germline, CDR1 is SGHTA and CDR2 is FQGNSA. The CDR3 runs to 14 residues. V gave up 4 bases and J gave up 5 bases, with 11 bases separating them. The rearrangement uses TRBV7-2 and TRBJ2-2; D may be TRBD2 (5 bases). This receptor was taken from a woman aged 60-75 years with acute or convalescent COVID-19. The sequenced sample consisted of peripheral blood. The CDR3 DNA reads as TGTGCCAGCAGCTCCGGGATGTGGACCGGGGAGCTGTTTTTT. It yields the protein CASSSGMWTGELFF.